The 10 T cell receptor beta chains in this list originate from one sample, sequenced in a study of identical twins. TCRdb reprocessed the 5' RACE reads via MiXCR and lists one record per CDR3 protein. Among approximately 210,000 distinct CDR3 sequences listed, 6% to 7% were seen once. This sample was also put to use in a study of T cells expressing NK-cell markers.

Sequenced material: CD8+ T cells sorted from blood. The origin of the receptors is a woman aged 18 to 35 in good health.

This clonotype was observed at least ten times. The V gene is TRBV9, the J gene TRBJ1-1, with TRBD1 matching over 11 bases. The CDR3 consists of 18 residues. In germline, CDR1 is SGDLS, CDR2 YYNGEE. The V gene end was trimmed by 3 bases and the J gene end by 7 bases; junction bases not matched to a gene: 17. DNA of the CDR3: TGTGCCAGCAGCGAGAGAGGGTGGACAGGGGGCCCCGGGGGTGAAGCTTTCTTT. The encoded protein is CASSERGWTGGPGGEAFF.

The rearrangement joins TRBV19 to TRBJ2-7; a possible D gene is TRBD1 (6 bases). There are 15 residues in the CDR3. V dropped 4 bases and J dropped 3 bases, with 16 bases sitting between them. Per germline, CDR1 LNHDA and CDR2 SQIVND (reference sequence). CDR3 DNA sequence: TGTGCCAGTAGTACCGAAATCGGGACATTCTACGAGCAGTACTTC. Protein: CASSTEIGTFYEQYF.

The CDR3 nucleotides are TGTGCCAGCAGCGACGACAGGGTTGAACAGCCCCAGCATTTT. Protein product: CASSDDRVEQPQHF. The gene calls are TRBV6-1 and TRBJ1-5, with TRBD1 identical over 7 bases. The V gene's germline CDR1 is MNHNS and CDR2 SASEGT. Trimming cost V 6 bases and J 7 bases; bases outside gene matches: 9. This CDR3 region has 14 residues.

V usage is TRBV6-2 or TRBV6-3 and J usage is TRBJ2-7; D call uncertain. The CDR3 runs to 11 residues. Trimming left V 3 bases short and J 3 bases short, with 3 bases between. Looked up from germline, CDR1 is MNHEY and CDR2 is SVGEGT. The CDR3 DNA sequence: TGTGCCAGCAGTTATTTCTACGAGCAGTACTTC. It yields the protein CASSYFYEQYF.

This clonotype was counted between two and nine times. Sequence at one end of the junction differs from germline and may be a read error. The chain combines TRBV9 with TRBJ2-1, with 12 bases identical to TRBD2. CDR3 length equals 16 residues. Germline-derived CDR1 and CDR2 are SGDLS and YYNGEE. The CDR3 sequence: CASSVLAGGYYDEQFF. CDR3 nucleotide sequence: TGTGCCAGCAGCGTCCTAGCGGGAGGGTACTACGATGAGCAGTTCTTC.

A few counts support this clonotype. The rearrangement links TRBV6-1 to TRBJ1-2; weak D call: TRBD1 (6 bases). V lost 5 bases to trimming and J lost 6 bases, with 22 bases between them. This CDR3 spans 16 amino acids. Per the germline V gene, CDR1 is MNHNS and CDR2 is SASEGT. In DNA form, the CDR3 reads TGTGCCAGCAGTCCAGGGACATTGGAGATGAATGATGGCTACACCTTC. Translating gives CASSPGTLEMNDGYTF.

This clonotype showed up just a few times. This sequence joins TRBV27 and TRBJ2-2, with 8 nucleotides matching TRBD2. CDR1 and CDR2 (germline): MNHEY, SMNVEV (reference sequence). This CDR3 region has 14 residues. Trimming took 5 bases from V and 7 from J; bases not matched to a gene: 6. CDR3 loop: CASSPGLEVGELFF. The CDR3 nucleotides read TGTGCCAGCAGTCCGGGACTAGAAGTCGGGGAGCTGTTTTTT.

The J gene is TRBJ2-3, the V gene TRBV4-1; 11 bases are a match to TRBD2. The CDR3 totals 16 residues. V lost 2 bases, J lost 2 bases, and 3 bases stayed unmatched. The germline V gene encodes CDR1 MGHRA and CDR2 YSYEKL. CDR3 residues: CASSQPTSGTTDTQYF. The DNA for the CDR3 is TGCGCCAGCAGCCAACCGACTAGCGGGACCACAGATACGCAGTATTTT.

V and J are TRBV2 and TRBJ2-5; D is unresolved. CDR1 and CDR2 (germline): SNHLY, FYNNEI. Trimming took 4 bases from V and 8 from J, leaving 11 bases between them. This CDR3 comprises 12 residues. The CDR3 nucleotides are TGTGCCAGCAGTGTAATGCAACCAACCCAGTACTTC. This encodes CASSVMQPTQYF.

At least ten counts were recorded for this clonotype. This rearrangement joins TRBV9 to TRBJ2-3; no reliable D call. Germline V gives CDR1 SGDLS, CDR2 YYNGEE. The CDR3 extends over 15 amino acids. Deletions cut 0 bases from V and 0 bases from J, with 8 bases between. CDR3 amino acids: CASSVVGESTDTQYF. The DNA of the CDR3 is TGTGCCAGCAGCGTAGTCGGAGAAAGCACAGATACGCAGTATTTT.